The 25 T cell receptor beta chains presented below share a single source sample, sequenced in a study of quantifying T cell responses using KT2 cells. Study details: TCR alpha and beta constant-region primers primed reverse transcription of RNA.

A single-stranded UMI oligo with SP2 sequence was ligated to cDNA 3' ends. First-round PCR used 3 to 4 cycles and beta primers RC1.1 and RC1.2 covering TRBC1 and TRBC2. TCRdb reanalysed the UMI-ligation and nested PCR reads using MiXCR and keeps one entry per CDR3 protein. The sample shows 25,000 to 35,000 distinct CDR3 sequences, more than 7% of them seen only once. The sequencing input was PBMCs spiked with cells of the T cell clone KT2. These receptor sequences come from a human donor.

By share of the sample, this clonotype is medium-sized. This sequence joins TRBV3-1 and TRBJ1-2; TRBD1 matches 8 bases. This CDR3 has 15 amino acids. V lost 1 base, J lost 7 bases, and 8 bases stayed unmatched. CDR1 and CDR2 (germline): LGHDT, YNNKEL (reference sequence). The CDR3, as DNA: TGTGCCAGCAGCCAAGGGACAGGGAGAGGACGTGGCTACACCTTC. Translating gives CASSQGTGRGRGYTF.

This clonotype was recorded a few times. This CDR3 reads CASSLAGGRNEQFF. CDR3 nucleotides: TGTGCCAGCAGCTTAGCGGGAGGGAGAAATGAGCAGTTCTTC. The rearrangement joins TRBV7-9 to TRBJ2-1, with 7 bases aligning to TRBD2. The CDR3 contains 14 residues. Trimming at V came to 0 bases and at J to 7 bases, leaving 3 bases not matched to a gene. Germline CDR1 is SEHNR and CDR2 is FQNEAQ (reference sequence).

This clonotype was seen a handful of times. The chain has TRBV7-9 and TRBJ2-1; TRBD2 aligns across 10 bases. Unmatched junction bases numbered 6, after V lost 1 base and J lost 9 bases. CDR1 SEHNR and CDR2 FQNEAQ come from the germline V gene (reference sequence). This CDR3 is 15 amino acids long. The CDR3 loop is CASSLGAGGQGEQFF. In nucleotides, the CDR3 is TGTGCCAGCAGCTTAGGAGCGGGAGGGCAAGGTGAGCAGTTCTTC.

The chain carries TRBV7-3 and TRBJ2-2, with no clear D. Between the trimmed V and J ends, which lost 3 bases and 6 bases, there was a span of 8 bases. The CDR3 spans 13 residues. Germline V lookup: CDR1 SGHTA, CDR2 FQGTGA. The CDR3 here is CASSLKFPGELFF. In nucleotides, the CDR3 is TGTGCCAGCAGCTTGAAGTTTCCCGGGGAGCTGTTTTTT.

This clonotype was seen more than once but under ten times. V is TRBV2 and J is TRBJ2-7, with a tentative D call TRBD1 (6 bases). Trimming cost V 3 bases and J 4 bases, with 7 bases left between them. Germline-derived CDR1 and CDR2 are SNHLY and FYNNEI. The CDR3 has 12 residues. CDR3 nucleotide sequence: TGTGCCAGCAGTGATAGGGGGTACGAGCAGTACTTC. It yields the protein CASSDRGYEQYF.

The genes are TRBV7-2 and TRBJ2-3; 8 nucleotides match TRBD2. V lost 5 bases, J lost 2 bases, and 6 bases stayed unmatched. Germline CDR1 SGHTA, CDR2 FQGNSA. The CDR3 is made up of 15 amino acids. The CDR3 here is CASSVPSGPTDTQYF. The CDR3 nucleotides read TGTGCCAGCAGCGTCCCTAGCGGGCCCACAGATACGCAGTATTTT. Together with reference TRBV7-2 and TRBJ2-3, the CDR3 gives the full variable domain: GAGVSQSPSNKVTEKGKDVELRCDPISGHTALYWYRQSLGQGLEFLIYFQGNSAPDKSGLPSDRFSAERTGGSVSTLTIQRTQQEDSAVYLCASSVPSGPTDTQYFGPGTRLTVL.

This clonotype has at least ten counts. V is TRBV29-1 and J is TRBJ2-1, with TRBD1 matching over 9 bases. The CDR3 is made up of 17 amino acids. J was trimmed by 7 bases and V by 1 base; bases with no gene match: 14. Per the germline V gene, CDR1 is SQVTM and CDR2 is ANQGSEA. CDR3 in amino acids: CSVEGWTGAFSENEQFF. CDR3 nucleotide sequence: TGCAGCGTTGAAGGATGGACAGGGGCTTTCTCGGAGAATGAGCAGTTCTTC.

This clonotype was recorded a few times. The J gene is TRBJ2-3, the V gene TRBV7-8; 13 bases agree with TRBD2. CDR1 is SGHVS and CDR2 is FQNEAQ in the germline V gene. J lost 6 bases, V lost 4 bases, and 16 bases had no gene match. This CDR3 is 19 amino acids long. CDR3 residues: CASSSLWTSGGLVFDTQYF. The CDR3 DNA reads as TGTGCCAGCAGCTCCCTTTGGACTAGCGGGGGCCTAGTATTCGATACGCAGTATTTT.

This clonotype appeared many times. The genes are TRBV6-5 and TRBJ2-1; 7 bases are a match to TRBD2. Germline V gene lookup returns CDR1 MNHEY and CDR2 SVGAGI. This CDR3 contains 16 residues. After removal of 0 bases from V and 0 bases from J, the junction contained 2 bases not matched to a gene. CDR3 sequence (DNA): TGTGCCAGCAGTTACTCAGGCGGGGGCTCCTACAATGAGCAGTTCTTC. Its translation is CASSYSGGGSYNEQFF.

This clonotype was seen at least ten times. The chain joins TRBV20-1 to TRBJ2-3; D perhaps matches TRBD1 (5 bases). V was trimmed by 6 bases and J by 4 bases, leaving 20 bases between them. The CDR3 spans 15 residues. Per germline, CDR1 DFQATT and CDR2 SNEGSKA (reference sequence). CDR3 protein: CSANGARVLSDTQYF. DNA for the CDR3: TGCAGTGCCAATGGGGCCAGGGTCCTGTCAGATACGCAGTATTTT.

V is TRBV6-6 and J is TRBJ2-1, with 12 bases that match TRBD2. V trimming: 2 bases; J trimming: 8 bases; junction bases outside the gene matches: 10. Germline CDR1 MNHNY, CDR2 SVGAGI (reference sequence). CDR3 length equals 17 residues. The CDR3 DNA sequence: TGTGCCAGCAGTTACCTAACGACTAGCGGGAGATCCGATGAGCAGTTCTTC. It specifies CASSYLTTSGRSDEQFF.

This clonotype was detected ten times or more. The chain recombines TRBV7-2 with TRBJ1-4; D gene ambiguous. The germline V gene encodes CDR1 SGHTA and CDR2 FQGNSA. The CDR3 runs 14 residues. V dropped 3 bases and J dropped 6 bases, with 11 bases sitting between them. The CDR3 sequence: CASSLYGSDEKLFF. For the CDR3, the DNA is TGTGCCAGCAGCTTGTACGGGAGCGATGAAAAACTGTTTTTT.

This clonotype was detected only a few times. The CDR3 DNA reads TGTGCCAGCAGCGCCACCCCTAGCGGAAACAATGAGCAGTTCTTC. It translates to CASSATPSGNNEQFF. The genes are TRBV7-9 and TRBJ2-1; 7 bases fit TRBD2. The J segment lost 5 bases and the V segment lost 5 bases, leaving 9 bases of the junction unmatched. Germline CDR1 is SEHNR and CDR2 is FQNEAQ (reference sequence). The CDR3 loop spans 15 amino acids.

This clonotype is categorized as large. This chain connects TRBV4-3 to TRBJ1-6; tentative D call: TRBD1 (5 bases). There are 15 residues in the CDR3. V was clipped by 3 bases and J by 3 bases, with 9 bases between them. Germline assignment: CDR1 LGHNA and CDR2 YSLEER. This CDR3 reads CASSQEGIYNSPLHF. As DNA, the CDR3 is TGCGCCAGCAGCCAGGAGGGGATCTATAATTCACCCCTCCACTTT.

The J gene is TRBJ2-3, the V gene TRBV11-3, with 9 bases identical to TRBD1. V trimming: 0 bases; J trimming: 5 bases; junction bases outside the gene matches: 9. Germline V gives CDR1 SGHNT, CDR2 YENEEA. The CDR3 contains 17 residues. CDR3 DNA sequence: TGTGCCAGCAGCTTAGATGTGGGGGACAGGGCTCAAGATACGCAGTATTTT. Its protein is CASSLDVGDRAQDTQYF.

The chain employs TRBV24-1 and TRBJ2-4, with TRBD1 identical over 9 bases. Germline V gene data show CDR1 as KGHDR and CDR2 as SFDVKD. Losses at the gene ends were 6 bases for V and 8 bases for J; bases not matched to a gene: 7. CDR3 length equals 14 residues. The CDR3 spells CATSRGTGLDIQYF. CDR3 DNA: TGTGCCACCAGTCGCGGGACAGGGTTGGACATTCAGTACTTC.

In this sample, this clonotype is large. This rearrangement joins TRBV5-1 to TRBJ2-2; no reliable D call. V lost 0 bases and J lost 5, with 17 bases in between. CDR1 and CDR2 from the germline V gene are SGHRS and YFSETQ. The CDR3 has 17 amino acids. In DNA form, the CDR3 reads TGCGCCAGCAGCTTGGTCGGAAACCAAGCCCGGACCGGGGAGCTGTTTTTT. The encoded protein is CASSLVGNQARTGELFF.

In regard to this clonotype: A much bigger clone sits one base away, suggesting this may be a read error. This chain joins TRBV20-1 and TRBJ2-3; D remains unclear. This CDR3 comprises 16 residues. V shed 7 bases and J shed 1 base, with 21 bases lying between them. From germline, CDR1 is DFQATT and CDR2 SNEGSKA (reference sequence). The CDR3 sequence: CSVATPTNRGTDTQYF. The DNA of the CDR3 is TGCAGTGTTGCGACACCGACAAACCGAGGCACAGATACGCAGTATTTT.

This clonotype was detected only a few times. The chain is built from TRBV2 and TRBJ2-7; tentative D call: TRBD2 (6 bases). Trimming took off 4 bases at V and 0 bases at J, with 13 bases between the two ends. The length of the CDR3 is 15 residues. CDR1 and CDR2 from the germline V gene are SNHLY and FYNNEI. CDR3 coding DNA: TGTGCCAGCAGTGGGGGGGAGCGGACCTCCTACGAGCAGTACTTC. It codes for CASSGGERTSYEQYF.

This clonotype was seen more than once but under ten times. The V and J genes are TRBV24-1 and TRBJ2-1, with TRBD1 matching 7 bases. The CDR3 spans 16 residues. The V and J ends lost 4 bases and 8 bases, in that order; junction bases with no gene match: 13. Germline V gene sequence: CDR1 KGHDR, CDR2 SFDVKD. CDR3 nucleotides: TGTGCCACCAGTGACACGGGACAGCGCTTTAGGGATGAGCAGTTCTTC. Translation gives CATSDTGQRFRDEQFF.

Notes on this clonotype: A single base separates this from a much larger clone, so it may be a read error. The chain employs TRBV7-9 and TRBJ1-5; D remains ambiguous. V shed 4 bases and J shed 5 bases, with 18 bases lying between them. CDR3 length equals 16 residues. Germline CDR1 is SEHNR and CDR2 is FQNEAQ (reference sequence). As DNA, the CDR3 is TGTGCCAGCAGCTCATTCTCGTCAGGCCGGGATCAGCCCCAGCATTTT. This encodes CASSSFSSGRDQPQHF.

By sample fraction, this clonotype is medium-sized (0.01 to 0.1%). The chain is built from TRBV6-4 and TRBJ2-1, with D possibly TRBD1 on 5 matching bases. Trimming shortened V by 3 bases and J by 8 bases, and 11 bases separated the two germline ends. CDR3 length: 13 amino acids. Germline V gives CDR1 MRHNA, CDR2 SNTAGT. This CDR3 reads CASSEGERDEQFF. The DNA for the CDR3 is TGTGCCAGCAGTGAAGGGGAAAGGGATGAGCAGTTCTTC.

This clonotype was picked up many times. The chain couples TRBV11-2 to TRBJ2-2, with D unresolved. V lost 3 bases and J lost 6, with 11 bases in between. Germline V gives CDR1 SGHAT, CDR2 FQNNGV. CDR3 length: 14 residues. The CDR3 here is CASSFALGAGELFF. The CDR3 DNA is TGTGCCAGCAGCTTCGCTTTGGGCGCCGGGGAGCTGTTTTTT.

The rearrangement uses TRBV20-1 and TRBJ1-4; maybe TRBD1 (5 bases). CDR1 and CDR2 from the germline V gene are DFQATT and SNEGSKA (reference sequence). This CDR3 spans 12 amino acids. V was cut by 1 base and J by 12 bases, with 12 bases left in between. The CDR3 nucleotides read TGCAGTGCTAGAGGGGGGGGGAATCAACTGTTTTTT. Its translation: CSARGGGNQLFF.

This clonotype was found many times. The genes are TRBV18 and TRBJ1-1, with 10 bases that match TRBD1. The V and J ends lost 3 bases and 2 bases, in that order; junction bases with no gene match: 9. Germline V CDR1 and CDR2: KGHSH, LQKENI. The CDR3 extends over 17 amino acids. CDR3: CASSPAGQGIGNTEAFF. Written as DNA, the CDR3 is TGTGCCAGCTCACCCGCGGGACAGGGGATAGGAAACACTGAAGCTTTCTTT.